The 8 T cell receptor beta chains presented below share a single source sample, sequenced in a study of blood T cell repertoires in COVID-19 (dated by TCRdb to 2020 to 2022). Library preparation employed the immunoSEQ multiplex PCR assay. TCRdb limited this immuneACCESS table to in-frame rearrangements with V and J called. A share of clones is missing; checked studies link under half to unresolved V genes, and the rest is unexplained. The sample table records 110,000 or so clones; just under 90% of these occur just once. Under 6% of the sample comes from the top ten. Sequenced material: peripheral blood. The receptor set was obtained from a woman between 50 and 59 years old with acute or convalescent COVID-19.

The J gene is TRBJ2-3, the V gene TRBV4-3, with D possibly TRBD2 on 6 matching bases. V was pared by 3 bases and J by 0 bases, with 10 bases between. This CDR3 region has 15 residues. In germline, CDR1 is LGHNA, CDR2 YSLEER. Written as DNA, the CDR3 is TGCGCCAGCAGCCAGACGGGACTGAGCACAGATACGCAGTATTTT. Translation gives CASSQTGLSTDTQYF.

This chain uses TRBV12-3 or TRBV12-4 with TRBJ1-2; D perhaps matches TRBD1 (5 bases). Trimming took off 5 bases at V and 5 bases at J, with 12 bases between the two ends. The CDR3 is made up of 13 amino acids. CDR3 region: CASSPGLTYGYTF. In DNA, the CDR3 is TGTGCCAGCAGTCCGGGACTGACATATGGCTACACCTTC.

The V call is TRBV19, the J call TRBJ1-5; 7 bases agree with TRBD1. The CDR3 has 13 residues. The V gene end was trimmed by 10 bases and the J gene end by 7 bases; junction bases not matched to a gene: 10. Germline assignment: CDR1 LNHDA and CDR2 SQIVND (reference sequence). For the CDR3, the DNA is TGTGCCACCTGGGACAGATACGGCCAGCCCCAGCATTTT. It codes for CATWDRYGQPQHF.

With regard to this clone: This CDR3 is also generated by other DNA sequences in the sample. V is TRBV15 and J is TRBJ1-5; a weak D match, TRBD1 (6 bases). Trimming shortened V by 0 bases and J by 2 bases, and 8 bases separated the two germline ends. Germline CDR1 LNHNV, CDR2 YYDKDF (reference sequence). This CDR3 region has 15 residues. CDR3 in DNA: TGTGCCACCAGCAGAGAGGGACAACGCAATCAGCCCCAGCATTTT. Amino acid sequence: CATSREGQRNQPQHF.

This clone was found once. The chain recombines TRBV5-4 with TRBJ2-2; tentatively, D is TRBD2 (6 bases). V lost 4 bases and J lost 5, with 21 bases in between. The CDR3 spans 17 residues. Germline CDR1 and CDR2: SGHNT and YYREEE (reference sequence). CDR3 bases: TGTGCCAGCAGCATACGCGGGACTCCATTTGGTACCGGGGAGCTGTTTTTT. Translation gives CASSIRGTPFGTGELFF.

The chain is built from TRBV6-4 and TRBJ1-5, with a possible D match to TRBD1 (5 bases). The CDR3 spans 17 residues. Trimming removed 1 base at V and 0 bases at J, with 13 bases between. The germline V gene has CDR1 MRHNA and CDR2 SNTAGT. CDR3 nucleotide sequence: TGTGCCAGCAGTGACTTGGGGCAGGGATATAGCAATCAGCCCCAGCATTTT. Translation gives CASSDLGQGYSNQPQHF.

The rearrangement links TRBV5-4 to TRBJ2-5, with D tentatively TRBD1 (6 bases). CDR1 SGHNT and CDR2 YYREEE come from the germline V gene (reference sequence). V gave up 0 bases and J gave up 7 bases, with 16 bases separating them. This CDR3 has 15 amino acids. The CDR3 sequence: CASSLGTAGLGTQYF. CDR3 bases: TGTGCCAGCAGCTTGGGGACAGCAGGCTTGGGGACCCAGTACTTC.

The V and J genes are TRBV12-5 and TRBJ2-6, with 9 nucleotides matching TRBD1. Trimming took 4 bases from V and 1 from J; bases not matched to a gene: 2. The CDR3 has 16 amino acids. The germline gives CDR1 LGHNT, CDR2 FRNRAP. CDR3 DNA sequence: TGTGCTAGTGGTTCAGGGACAGGGTCTGGGGCCAACGTCCTGACTTTC. Its translation is CASGSGTGSGANVLTF.